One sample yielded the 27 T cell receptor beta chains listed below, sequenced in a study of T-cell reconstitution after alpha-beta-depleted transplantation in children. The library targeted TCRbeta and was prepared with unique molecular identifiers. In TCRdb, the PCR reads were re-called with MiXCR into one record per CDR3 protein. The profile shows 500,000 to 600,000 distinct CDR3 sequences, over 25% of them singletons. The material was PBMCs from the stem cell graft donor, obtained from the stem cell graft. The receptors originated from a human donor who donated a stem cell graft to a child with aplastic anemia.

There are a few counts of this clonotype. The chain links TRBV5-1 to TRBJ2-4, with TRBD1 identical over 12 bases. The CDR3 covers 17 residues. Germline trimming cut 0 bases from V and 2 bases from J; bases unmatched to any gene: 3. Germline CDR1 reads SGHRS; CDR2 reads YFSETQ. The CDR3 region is CASSLDGTGGPKNIQYF. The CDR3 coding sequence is TGCGCCAGCAGCTTGGACGGGACAGGGGGCCCCAAAAACATTCAGTACTTC.

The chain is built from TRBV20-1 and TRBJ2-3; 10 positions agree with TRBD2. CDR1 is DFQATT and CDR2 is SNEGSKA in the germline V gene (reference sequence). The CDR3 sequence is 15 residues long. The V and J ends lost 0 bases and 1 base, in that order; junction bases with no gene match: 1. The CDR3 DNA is TGCAGTGCTAGAGATGGGACTAGCGGCACAGATACGCAGTATTTT. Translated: CSARDGTSGTDTQYF.

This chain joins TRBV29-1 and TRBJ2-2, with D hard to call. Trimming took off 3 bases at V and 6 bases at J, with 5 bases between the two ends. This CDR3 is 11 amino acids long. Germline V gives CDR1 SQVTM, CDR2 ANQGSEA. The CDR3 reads CSVEEPGELFF. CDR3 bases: TGCAGCGTTGAGGAGCCCGGGGAGCTGTTTTTT.

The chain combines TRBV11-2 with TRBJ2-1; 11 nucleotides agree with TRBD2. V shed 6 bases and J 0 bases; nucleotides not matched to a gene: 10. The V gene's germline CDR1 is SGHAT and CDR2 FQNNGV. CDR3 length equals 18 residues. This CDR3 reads CASSLTGTSGSSYNEQFF. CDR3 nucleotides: TGTGCCAGCAGTCTGACCGGGACTAGCGGTAGCTCCTACAATGAGCAGTTCTTC.

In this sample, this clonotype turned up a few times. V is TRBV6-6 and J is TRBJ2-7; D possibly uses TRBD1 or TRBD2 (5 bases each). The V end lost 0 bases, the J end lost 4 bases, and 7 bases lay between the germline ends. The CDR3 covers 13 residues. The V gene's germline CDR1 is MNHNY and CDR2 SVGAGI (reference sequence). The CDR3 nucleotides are TGTGCCAGCAGTTACTCGGGACGGTACGAGCAGTACGTC. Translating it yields CASSYSGRYEQYV.

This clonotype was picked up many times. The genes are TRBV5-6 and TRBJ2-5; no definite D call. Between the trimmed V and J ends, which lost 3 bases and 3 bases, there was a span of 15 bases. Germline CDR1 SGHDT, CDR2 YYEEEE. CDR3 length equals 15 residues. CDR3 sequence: CASSSLQFSKETQYF. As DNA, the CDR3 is TGTGCCAGCAGCTCTCTTCAGTTTTCAAAAGAGACCCAGTACTTC.

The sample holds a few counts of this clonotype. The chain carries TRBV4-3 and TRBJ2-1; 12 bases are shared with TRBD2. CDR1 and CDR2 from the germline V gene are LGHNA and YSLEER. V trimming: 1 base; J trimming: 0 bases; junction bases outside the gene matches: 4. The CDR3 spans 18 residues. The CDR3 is CASSQASGRALSYNEQFF. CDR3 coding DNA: TGCGCCAGCAGCCAAGCTAGCGGGAGGGCCCTCTCCTACAATGAGCAGTTCTTC.

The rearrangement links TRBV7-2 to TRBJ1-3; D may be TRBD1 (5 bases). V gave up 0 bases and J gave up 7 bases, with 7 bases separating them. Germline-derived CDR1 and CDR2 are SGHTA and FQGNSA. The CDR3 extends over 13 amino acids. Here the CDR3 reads CASSLAGTNTIYF. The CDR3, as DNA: TGTGCCAGCAGCTTAGCAGGGACCAACACCATATATTTT.

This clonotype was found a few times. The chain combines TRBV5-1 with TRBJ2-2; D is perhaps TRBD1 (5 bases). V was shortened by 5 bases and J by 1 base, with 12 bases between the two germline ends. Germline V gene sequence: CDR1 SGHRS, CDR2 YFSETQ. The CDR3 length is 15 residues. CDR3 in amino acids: CASRPSGLNTGELFF. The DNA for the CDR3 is TGCGCCAGCAGACCTTCAGGGTTGAACACCGGGGAGCTGTTTTTT.

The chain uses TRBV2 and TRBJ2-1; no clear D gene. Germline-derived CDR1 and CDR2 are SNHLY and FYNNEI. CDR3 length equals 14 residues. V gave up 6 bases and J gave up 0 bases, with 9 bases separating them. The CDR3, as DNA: TGTGCCAGCAGCGAAAGGCTCTCCTACAATGAGCAGTTCTTC. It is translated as CASSERLSYNEQFF.

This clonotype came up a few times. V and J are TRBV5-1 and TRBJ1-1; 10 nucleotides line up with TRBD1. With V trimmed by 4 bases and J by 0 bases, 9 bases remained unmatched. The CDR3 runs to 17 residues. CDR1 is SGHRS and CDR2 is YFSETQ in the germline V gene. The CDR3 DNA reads TGCGCCAGCAGCGGCCGCGAGACAGGGGGCTTGAACACTGAAGCTTTCTTT. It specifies CASSGRETGGLNTEAFF.

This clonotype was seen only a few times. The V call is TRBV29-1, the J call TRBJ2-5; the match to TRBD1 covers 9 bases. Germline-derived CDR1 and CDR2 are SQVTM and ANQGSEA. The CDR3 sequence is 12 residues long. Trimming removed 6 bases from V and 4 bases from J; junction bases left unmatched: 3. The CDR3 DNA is TGCAGCGTGAGGACAGGGGCAGAGACCCAGTACTTC. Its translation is CSVRTGAETQYF.

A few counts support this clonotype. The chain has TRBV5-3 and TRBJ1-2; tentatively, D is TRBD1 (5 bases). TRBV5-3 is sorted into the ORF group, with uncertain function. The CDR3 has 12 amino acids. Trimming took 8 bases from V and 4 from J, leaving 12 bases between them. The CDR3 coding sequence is TGTGCCAGTTCAACCGGGGCCTATGGCTACACCTTC. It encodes CASSTGAYGYTF.

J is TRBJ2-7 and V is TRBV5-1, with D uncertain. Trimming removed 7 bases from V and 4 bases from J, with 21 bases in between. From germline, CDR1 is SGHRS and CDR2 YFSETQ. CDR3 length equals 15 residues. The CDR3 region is CASPAQARQDYEQYV. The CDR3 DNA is TGCGCCAGCCCCGCTCAGGCGAGACAAGATTACGAGCAGTACGTC.

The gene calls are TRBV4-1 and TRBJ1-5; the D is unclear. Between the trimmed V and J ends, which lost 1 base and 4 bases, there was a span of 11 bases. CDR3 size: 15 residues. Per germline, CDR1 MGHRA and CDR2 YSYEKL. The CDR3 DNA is TGCGCCAGCAGCCAAGCCCACGCTACTAATCAGCCCCAGCATTTT. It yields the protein CASSQAHATNQPQHF.

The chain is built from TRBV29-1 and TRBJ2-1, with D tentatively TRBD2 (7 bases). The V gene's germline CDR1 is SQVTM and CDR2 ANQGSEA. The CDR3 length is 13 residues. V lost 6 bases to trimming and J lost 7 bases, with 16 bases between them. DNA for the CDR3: TGCAGCGTCGCCGTAGGGGGGGGGAATGAGCAGTTCTTC. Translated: CSVAVGGGNEQFF.

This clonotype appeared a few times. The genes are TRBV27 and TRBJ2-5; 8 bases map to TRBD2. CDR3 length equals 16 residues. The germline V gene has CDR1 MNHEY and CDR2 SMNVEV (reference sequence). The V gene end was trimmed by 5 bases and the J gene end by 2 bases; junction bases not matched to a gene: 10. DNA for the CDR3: TGTGCCAGCAGTCCTATTACTAGCGGAGTTCAAGAGACCCAGTACTTC. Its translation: CASSPITSGVQETQYF.

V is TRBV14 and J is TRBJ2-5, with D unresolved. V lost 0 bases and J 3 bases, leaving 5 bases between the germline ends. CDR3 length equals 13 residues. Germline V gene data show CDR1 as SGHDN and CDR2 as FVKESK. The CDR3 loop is CASSQEQKETQYF. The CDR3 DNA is TGTGCCAGCAGCCAAGAACAGAAAGAGACCCAGTACTTC. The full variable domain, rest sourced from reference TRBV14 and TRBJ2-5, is EAGVTQFPSHSVIEKGQTVTLRCDPISGHDNLYWYRRVMGKEIKFLLHFVKESKQDESGMPNNRFLAERTGGTYSTLKVQPAELEDSGVYFCASSQEQKETQYFGPGTRLLVL.

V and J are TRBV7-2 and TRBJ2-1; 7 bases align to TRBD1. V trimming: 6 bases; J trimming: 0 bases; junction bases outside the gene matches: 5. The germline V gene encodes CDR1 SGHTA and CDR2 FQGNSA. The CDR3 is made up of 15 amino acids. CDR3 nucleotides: TGTGCCAGCAGGATCCGGGACAGCTCCTACAATGAGCAGTTCTTC. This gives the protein CASRIRDSSYNEQFF.

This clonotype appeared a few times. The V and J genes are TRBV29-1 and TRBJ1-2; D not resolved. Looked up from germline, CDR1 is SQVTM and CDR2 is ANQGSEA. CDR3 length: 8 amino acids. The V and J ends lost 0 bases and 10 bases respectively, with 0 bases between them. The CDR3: CSVEDYTF. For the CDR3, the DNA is TGCAGCGTTGAAGACTACACCTTC.

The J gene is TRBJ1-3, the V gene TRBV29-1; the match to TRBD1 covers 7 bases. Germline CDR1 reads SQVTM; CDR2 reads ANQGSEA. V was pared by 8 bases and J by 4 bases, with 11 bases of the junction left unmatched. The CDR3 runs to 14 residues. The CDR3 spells CSPIQRGLGNTIYF. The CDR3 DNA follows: TGCAGCCCAATCCAAAGGGGGCTCGGAAACACCATATATTTT.

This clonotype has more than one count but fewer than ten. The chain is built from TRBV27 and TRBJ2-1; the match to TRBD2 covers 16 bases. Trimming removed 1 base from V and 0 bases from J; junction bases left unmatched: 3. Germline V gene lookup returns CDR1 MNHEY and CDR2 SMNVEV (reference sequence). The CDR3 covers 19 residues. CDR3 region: CASSLWGLAGGSSYNEQFF. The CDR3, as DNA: TGTGCCAGCAGTTTATGGGGACTAGCGGGAGGGAGCTCCTACAATGAGCAGTTCTTC.

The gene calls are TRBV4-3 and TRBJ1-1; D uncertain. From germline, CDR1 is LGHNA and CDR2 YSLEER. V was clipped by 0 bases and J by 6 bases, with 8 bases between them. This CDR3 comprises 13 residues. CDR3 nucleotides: TGCGCCAGCAGCCAAGATGTGGGCTCTGAAGCTTTCTTT. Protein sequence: CASSQDVGSEAFF.

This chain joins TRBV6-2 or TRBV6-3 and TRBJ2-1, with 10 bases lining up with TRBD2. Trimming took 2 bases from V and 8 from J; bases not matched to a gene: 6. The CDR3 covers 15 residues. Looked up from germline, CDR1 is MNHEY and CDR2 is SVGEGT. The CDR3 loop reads CASSYAASGGHEQFF. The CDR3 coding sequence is TGTGCCAGCAGTTACGCGGCTAGCGGGGGTCATGAGCAGTTCTTC.

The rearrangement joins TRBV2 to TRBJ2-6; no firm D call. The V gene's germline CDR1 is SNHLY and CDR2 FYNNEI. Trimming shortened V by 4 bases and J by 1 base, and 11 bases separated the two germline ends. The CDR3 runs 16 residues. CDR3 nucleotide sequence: TGTGCCAGCAGTGCTACTATTGGATCTGGGGCCAACGTCCTGACTTTC. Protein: CASSATIGSGANVLTF.

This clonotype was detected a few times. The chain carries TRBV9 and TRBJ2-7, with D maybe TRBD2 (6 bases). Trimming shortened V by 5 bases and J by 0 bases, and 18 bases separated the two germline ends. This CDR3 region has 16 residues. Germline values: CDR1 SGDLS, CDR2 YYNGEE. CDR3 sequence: CASRRSTRESSYEQYF. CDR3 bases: TGTGCCAGCAGGCGTTCGACTAGAGAAAGCTCCTACGAGCAGTACTTC.

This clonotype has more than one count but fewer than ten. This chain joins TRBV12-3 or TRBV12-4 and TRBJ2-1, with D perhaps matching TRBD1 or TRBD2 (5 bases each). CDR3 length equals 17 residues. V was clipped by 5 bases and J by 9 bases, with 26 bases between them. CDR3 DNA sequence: TGTGCCAGCAGTCCTCGTTTGGTCGGGACGGCCCCCGGTGAGCAGTTCTTC. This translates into CASSPRLVGTAPGEQFF.